These 26 T cell receptor beta chains share one sample of origin, sequenced in a study of blood T cell repertoires in COVID-19. Only in-frame clones appear in the TCRdb table, and some are missing; sequencing was by immunoSEQ multiplex PCR. The profile shows 70,000 or so clones, 90% of them singletons. What was sequenced was peripheral blood. Receptors were obtained from a man aged 50 or older with acute or convalescent COVID-19.

The chain carries TRBV5-6 and TRBJ1-2; a weak D match, TRBD1 (6 bases). V was clipped by 3 bases and J by 3 bases, with 18 bases between them. The CDR3 runs to 16 residues. Germline V CDR1 and CDR2: SGHDT, YYEEEE. DNA of the CDR3: TGTGCCAGCAGCTCGTTCAATTTACGACAGGACTATGGCTACACCTTC. Its protein is CASSSFNLRQDYGYTF.

This chain uses TRBV28 with TRBJ2-3; 11 positions agree with TRBD2. CDR3 length: 16 residues. CDR1 is MDHEN, CDR2 SYDVKM, per germline. The V gene end was trimmed by 5 bases and the J gene end by 1 base; junction bases not matched to a gene: 5. The CDR3 reads CASSPTSGRGTDTQYF. The DNA for the CDR3 is TGTGCCAGCAGTCCTACTAGCGGGAGAGGCACAGATACGCAGTATTTT.

This rearrangement joins TRBV10-3 to TRBJ1-2, with 9 bases fitting TRBD1. The germline CDR1 and CDR2 sequences are ENHRY and SYGVKD. V was clipped by 6 bases and J by 4 bases; unmatched bases: 9. CDR3 size: 15 residues. CDR3: CAIRGTGQIGYGYTF. The CDR3 region has the DNA TGTGCCATCAGAGGGACAGGGCAAATCGGCTATGGCTACACCTTC.

The chain links TRBV27 to TRBJ1-4; a possible D gene is TRBD1 (5 bases). Germline CDR1 MNHEY, CDR2 SMNVEV (reference sequence). Trimming removed 1 base at V and 3 bases at J, with 15 bases between. This CDR3 is 17 amino acids long. CDR3 loop: CASSLLGGRGANEKLFF. The CDR3 DNA sequence: TGTGCCAGCAGTTTATTGGGAGGGAGAGGGGCTAATGAAAAACTGTTTTTT.

This clone was detected once. The chain couples TRBV5-1 to TRBJ2-1; TRBD2 matches at 7 bases. There are 14 residues in the CDR3. V was pared by 4 bases and J by 3 bases, with 4 bases of the junction left unmatched. Germline V gene data show CDR1 as SGHRS and CDR2 as YFSETQ. The CDR3 sequence is CASSAGTNYNEQFF. The CDR3 bases are TGCGCCAGCAGCGCCGGGACTAACTACAATGAGCAGTTCTTC.

This rearrangement joins TRBV5-1 to TRBJ2-2, with TRBD1 as a possible D gene (6 bases). Germline loops: CDR1 SGHRS, CDR2 YFSETQ. The CDR3 runs 16 residues. V lost 7 bases, J lost 0 bases, and 16 bases lay in between. CDR3 nucleotide sequence: TGCGCCAGCCACGCCGGGACAAGGCCGAACACCGGGGAGCTGTTTTTT. It translates to CASHAGTRPNTGELFF.

The count of this clone is one. The genes are TRBV9 and TRBJ2-1; TRBD1 matches at 9 bases. J lost 8 bases, V lost 2 bases, and 5 bases had no gene match. The CDR3 runs to 14 residues. The germline gives CDR1 SGDLS, CDR2 YYNGEE. CDR3 residues: CASSVDTGGYEQFF. The CDR3, as DNA: TGTGCCAGCAGCGTGGACACAGGGGGCTATGAGCAGTTCTTC.

This clone was seen only once. V usage is TRBV19 and J usage is TRBJ1-2; D ambiguous. This CDR3 contains 13 residues. Trimming cost V 5 bases and J 7 bases, with 14 bases left between them. The V gene's germline CDR1 is LNHDA and CDR2 SQIVND (reference sequence). The CDR3 coding sequence is TGTGCCAGTAGTGACGGGTTGGCGAGTGGCTACACCTTC. This translates into CASSDGLASGYTF.

The V call is TRBV27, the J call TRBJ1-5; D is unclear. The V and J ends lost 3 bases and 5 bases respectively, with 11 bases between them. Germline CDR1 is MNHEY and CDR2 is SMNVEV (reference sequence). The CDR3 is 14 amino acids. CDR3 sequence reads: CASSFLGNHQPQHF. CDR3 coding DNA: TGTGCCAGCAGTTTTCTCGGGAACCATCAGCCCCAGCATTTT.

The chain recombines TRBV15 with TRBJ2-1; 8 bases fit TRBD1. The CDR3 covers 17 residues. After removal of 1 base from V and 7 bases from J, the junction contained 12 bases not matched to a gene. Germline loops: CDR1 LNHNV, CDR2 YYDKDF (reference sequence). DNA for the CDR3: TGTGCCACCAGCAGAGTGCTACAGGGGGGACCCTGGAATGAGCAGTTCTTC. Encoded protein: CATSRVLQGGPWNEQFF. Variable domain in full (rest from reference TRBV15 and TRBJ2-1): DAMVIQNPRYQVTQFGKPVTLSCSQTLNHNVMYWYQQKSSQAPKLLFHYYDKDFNNEADTPDNFQSRRPNTSFCFLDIRSPGLGDTAMYLCATSRVLQGGPWNEQFFGPGTRLTVL.

The rearrangement links TRBV4-2 to TRBJ1-5; D is perhaps TRBD1 (5 bases). The CDR3 has 15 residues. Germline CDR1 is LGHNA and CDR2 is YNFKEQ. V dropped 3 bases and J dropped 2 bases, with 11 bases sitting between them. The CDR3 sequence is CASSHDTGGNQPQHF. The CDR3 bases are TGTGCCAGCAGCCACGACACGGGGGGCAATCAGCCCCAGCATTTT.

CDR3 nucleotides: TGTGCCACCAGTGATTTAGCCCACGGACAGGGGCAAAACACCGGGGAGCTGTTTTTT. Protein: CATSDLAHGQGQNTGELFF. V and J are TRBV24-1 and TRBJ2-2, with 9 bases fitting TRBD1. CDR3 length equals 19 residues. The germline V gene encodes CDR1 KGHDR and CDR2 SFDVKD. J was trimmed by 2 bases and V by 1 base; bases with no gene match: 10.

This clone came up a few times. The chain employs TRBV10-3 and TRBJ1-1; possible D gene TRBD1, 6 bases. CDR1 is ENHRY and CDR2 is SYGVKD in the germline V gene. The CDR3 has 15 amino acids. Between the trimmed V and J ends, which lost 5 bases and 3 bases, there was a span of 16 bases. The CDR3 DNA reads TGTGCCATCAGTAGGGGGGGCGTTCCGGACACTGAAGCTTTCTTT. Protein: CAISRGGVPDTEAFF.

The chain combines TRBV6-5 with TRBJ1-6; 10 bases map to TRBD1. CDR1 is MNHEY and CDR2 is SVGAGI in the germline V gene. V was pared by 6 bases and J by 10 bases, with 3 bases of the junction left unmatched. The CDR3 covers 13 residues. CDR3 loop: CASSGTGDSPLHF. Written as DNA, the CDR3 is TGTGCCAGCAGCGGGACAGGGGACTCACCCCTCCACTTT.

The chain has TRBV9 and TRBJ1-4; the match to TRBD1 covers 7 bases. From germline, CDR1 is SGDLS and CDR2 YYNGEE. The ends lost 4 bases at V and 10 bases at J; junction bases unmatched: 13. The CDR3 spans 15 residues. The CDR3 coding sequence is TGTGCCAGCAGCATTAACGCGGGACAGTCGGGAAAACTGTTTTTT. It translates to CASSINAGQSGKLFF. The whole variable domain, remainder taken from reference TRBV9 and TRBJ1-4, is DSGVTQTPKHLITATGQRVTLRCSPRSGDLSVYWYQQSLDQGLQFLIQYYNGEERAKGNILERFSAQQFPDLHSELNLSSLELGDSALYFCASSINAGQSGKLFFGSGTQLSVL.

The rearrangement links TRBV5-1 to TRBJ2-2, with D possibly matching TRBD2 (8 bases). V shed 1 base and J shed 5 bases, with 15 bases lying between them. The germline V gene encodes CDR1 SGHRS and CDR2 YFSETQ. The CDR3 totals 16 residues. The CDR3 DNA follows: TGCGCCAGCAGCTTGCCGGGAGGGGGCCGGACCGGGGAGCTGTTTTTT. Residues: CASSLPGGGRTGELFF.

The V and J genes are TRBV7-9 and TRBJ1-1, with D possibly matching TRBD1 (6 bases). The germline V gene has CDR1 SEHNR and CDR2 FQNEAQ (reference sequence). The CDR3 is 15 amino acids. The V end lost 3 bases, the J end lost 4 bases, and 15 bases lay between the germline ends. The CDR3 protein is CASSLAGAGITEAFF. The CDR3 bases are TGTGCCAGCAGCTTGGCAGGGGCTGGGATCACTGAAGCTTTCTTT.

This chain links TRBV4-3 with TRBJ2-5, with D maybe TRBD2 (5 bases). Germline V lookup: CDR1 LGHNA, CDR2 YSLEER. Trimming shortened V by 0 bases and J by 7 bases, and 9 bases separated the two germline ends. The CDR3 loop spans 13 amino acids. Here the CDR3 reads CASSQETGRTQYF. In nucleotides, the CDR3 is TGCGCCAGCAGCCAAGAGACGGGGAGGACCCAGTACTTC.

The rearrangement joins TRBV30 to TRBJ2-1; 9 bases align to TRBD2. The CDR3 is 15 residues long. The V gene's germline CDR1 is GTSNPN and CDR2 SVGIG (reference sequence). J lost 10 bases, V lost 0 bases, and 10 bases had no gene match. CDR3 sequence (DNA): TGTGCCTGGAGTGTATATGCGGGGGGGCCAGGGGAGCAGTTCTTC. It is translated as CAWSVYAGGPGEQFF. The variable domain in full, with the rest retrieved from reference TRBV30 and TRBJ2-1, is SQTIHQWPATLVQPVGSPLSLECTVEGTSNPNLYWYRQAAGRGLQLLFYSVGIGQISSEVPQNLSASRPQDRQFILSSKKLLLSDSGFYLCAWSVYAGGPGEQFFGPGTRLTVL.

This clone showed up just a few times. The chain joins TRBV3-1 (or the pseudogene TRBV3-2) to TRBJ2-1; 7 positions match TRBD2. CDR1 is LGHDT and CDR2 is YNNKEL in the germline V gene (reference sequence). Germline trimming cut 3 bases from V and 2 bases from J; bases unmatched to any gene: 1. The CDR3 has 14 residues. CDR3 residues: CASSHRGAYNEQFF. CDR3 DNA sequence: TGTGCCAGCAGCCACCGGGGGGCCTACAATGAGCAGTTCTTC.

The rearrangement joins TRBV14 to TRBJ2-1; 8 nucleotides agree with TRBD2. V shed 0 bases, J shed 4 bases, and the junction held 2 bases outside the gene matches. CDR3 size: 15 residues. Germline V gene sequence: CDR1 SGHDN, CDR2 FVKESK. The CDR3 spells CASSQEASGYNEQFF. Here the CDR3 DNA reads TGTGCCAGCAGCCAAGAGGCTAGCGGGTACAATGAGCAGTTCTTC.

The V gene is TRBV10-3, the J gene TRBJ2-1; D call uncertain. V was trimmed by 6 bases and J by 0 bases, leaving 12 bases between them. CDR3 length equals 15 residues. In germline, CDR1 is ENHRY, CDR2 SYGVKD. CDR3 residues: CAIRTAVSSYNEQFF. Here the CDR3 DNA reads TGTGCCATCAGGACCGCGGTAAGCTCCTACAATGAGCAGTTCTTC.

V gene TRBV7-2 combines with J gene TRBJ2-7; D may be TRBD1 (6 bases). Germline V gene lookup returns CDR1 SGHTA and CDR2 FQGNSA. V lost 5 bases and J 0 bases, leaving 17 bases between the germline ends. CDR3 length: 16 residues. For the CDR3, the DNA is TGTGCCAGCAGCCCAAGGGACACATACAGCTCCTACGAGCAGTACGTC. Amino acid sequence: CASSPRDTYSSYEQYV.

The rearrangement links TRBV3-1 (or the pseudogene TRBV3-2) to TRBJ2-3; D gene unclear. The V end was cut by 4 bases, the J end by 4 bases, with 12 bases between. Germline-derived CDR1 and CDR2 are LGHDT and YNNKEL (reference sequence). This CDR3 contains 14 residues. The CDR3 is CASSLRPRADTQYF. In DNA form, the CDR3 reads TGTGCCAGCAGCCTAAGGCCTAGAGCAGATACGCAGTATTTT.

J is TRBJ2-7 and V is TRBV3-1 (or the pseudogene TRBV3-2); 7 nucleotides align to TRBD2. V gave up 4 bases and J gave up 3 bases; unmatched junction bases: 15. This CDR3 contains 17 residues. Germline CDR1 and CDR2: LGHDT and YNNKEL (reference sequence). CDR3 sequence: CASSPGSAGRTSYEQYF. CDR3 coding DNA: TGTGCCAGCAGCCCAGGGTCGGCAGGCAGGACTAGCTACGAGCAGTACTTC.

This chain joins TRBV28 and TRBJ1-6, with no clear D. CDR1 is MDHEN and CDR2 is SYDVKM in the germline V gene. The CDR3 has 15 residues. Deletions cut 3 bases from V and 9 bases from J, with 15 bases between. The CDR3 nucleotides read TGTGCCAGCAGTTTGGGCAGCCCTGGGAGTTCACCCCTCCACTTT. Translating gives CASSLGSPGSSPLHF.